Sequencing of this T cell receptor (beta chain) was carried out in a study of blood T cell repertoires in COVID-19. Background on the study: The origin of the acute and convalescent COVID-19 samples was the United States, Italy and Spain. In each case, the material was cDNA or gDNA derived from T cells, B-cell-depleted T cells, or PBMCs.

Produced via immunoSEQ multiplex PCR; TCRdb's table is partial and in-frame only. The table records about 280,000 clones, roughly 90% of them present only once. V lost 2 bases, J lost 2 bases, and 8 bases lay in between. The CDR3 covers 14 residues. Germline values: CDR1 SGHTA, CDR2 FQGTGA. Sequencing was done on a sample of peripheral blood. The J gene is TRBJ2-3, the V gene TRBV7-3; D call uncertain. This receptor was taken from a man between 18 and 29 years old with active or convalescent COVID-19. CDR3 DNA sequence: TGTGCCAGCAGCTTAGGTCAGATCACAGATACGCAGTATTTT. It translates to CASSLGQITDTQYF.